This TCR beta chain emerged from a study of shared clonotypes between healthy human individuals. This clone was seen just once. Generated by immunoSEQ multiplex PCR, the TCRdb table keeps only in-frame clones and is missing some. The table includes more than 850,000 clones, more than 75% detected once. The CDR3 is 15 residues long. The trim removed 7 bases at V and 3 bases at J, leaving 12 bases unmatched. Germline CDR1 reads MDHEN; CDR2 reads SYDVKM. This clonotype originated in a man aged 18 to 30 in good health. Some clones in this sample may be carry-over from other donors' samples. The chain links TRBV28 to TRBJ2-7; TRBD2 aligns across 7 bases. The sequencing sample was made of memory CD4+ T cells from PBMCs. The subset is: CD45RA-negative fraction. CDR3 sequence: CASNKPRGGHYEQYF. The CDR3 bases are TGTGCCAGCAACAAACCAAGGGGAGGGCACTACGAGCAGTACTTC. Drawing the rest from reference TRBV28 and TRBJ2-7, the complete variable domain is DVKVTQSSRYLVKRTGEKVFLECVQDMDHENMFWYRQDPGLGLRLIYFSYDVKMKEKGDIPEGYSVSREKKERFSLILESASTNQTSMYLCASNKPRGGHYEQYFGPGTRLTVT.